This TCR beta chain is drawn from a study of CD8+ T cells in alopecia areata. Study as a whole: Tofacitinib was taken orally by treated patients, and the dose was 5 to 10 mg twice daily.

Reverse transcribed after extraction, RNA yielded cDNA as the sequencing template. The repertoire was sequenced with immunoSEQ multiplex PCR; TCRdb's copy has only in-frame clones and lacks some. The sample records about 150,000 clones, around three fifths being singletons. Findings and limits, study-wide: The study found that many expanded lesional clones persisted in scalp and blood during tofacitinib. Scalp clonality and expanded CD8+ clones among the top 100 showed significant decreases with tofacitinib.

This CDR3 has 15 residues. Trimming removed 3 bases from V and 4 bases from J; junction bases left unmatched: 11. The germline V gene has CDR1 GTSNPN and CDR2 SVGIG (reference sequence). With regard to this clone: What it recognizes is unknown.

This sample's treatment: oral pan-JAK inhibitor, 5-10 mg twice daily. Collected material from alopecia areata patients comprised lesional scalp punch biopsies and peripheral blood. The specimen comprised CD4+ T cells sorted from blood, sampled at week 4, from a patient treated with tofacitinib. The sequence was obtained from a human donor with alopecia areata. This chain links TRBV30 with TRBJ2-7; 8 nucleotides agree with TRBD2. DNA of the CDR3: TGTGCCTGGAGCCCCGGACTAGCTATGGGGTACGAGCAGTACTTC. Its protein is CAWSPGLAMGYEQYF.